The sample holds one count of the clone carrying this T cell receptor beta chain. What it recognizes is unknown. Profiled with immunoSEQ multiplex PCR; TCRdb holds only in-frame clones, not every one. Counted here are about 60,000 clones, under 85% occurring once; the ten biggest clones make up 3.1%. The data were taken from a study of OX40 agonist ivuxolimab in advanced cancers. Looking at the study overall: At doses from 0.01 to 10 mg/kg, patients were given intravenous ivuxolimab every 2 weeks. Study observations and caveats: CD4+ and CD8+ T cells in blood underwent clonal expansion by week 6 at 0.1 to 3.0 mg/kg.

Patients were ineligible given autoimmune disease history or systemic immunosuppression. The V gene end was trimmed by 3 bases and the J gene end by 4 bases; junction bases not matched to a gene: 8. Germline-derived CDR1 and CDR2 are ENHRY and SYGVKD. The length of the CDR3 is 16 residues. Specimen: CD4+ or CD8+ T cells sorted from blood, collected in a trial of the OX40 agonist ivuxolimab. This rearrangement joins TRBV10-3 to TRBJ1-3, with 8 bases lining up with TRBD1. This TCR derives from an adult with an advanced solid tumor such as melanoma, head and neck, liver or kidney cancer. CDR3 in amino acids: CAISDLDRGIGNTIYF. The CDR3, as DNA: TGTGCCATCAGTGATCTCGACAGGGGCATCGGAAACACCATATATTTT.